The clone carrying this T cell receptor beta chain has a count of ten or more. The antigen is not known. Germline V gene sequence: CDR1 SGHVS, CDR2 FQNEAQ. The CDR3 has 14 residues. V lost 1 base, J lost 0 bases, and 4 bases lay in between. The record originates from a study of response to subunit inactivated influenza vaccine. The study's findings and limits: With each seasonal influenza vaccination, the authors suggested, few new T cells are recruited.

TCRdb analysed the RT-PCR reads with MiXCR anew, one entry per CDR3 protein. This table holds about 780,000 distinct CDR3 sequences, around 18% found once. This rearrangement joins TRBV7-8 to TRBJ1-3; D gene uncertain. This TCR came from a man aged 45-65 years who received an inactivated influenza vaccine. The sequencing here drew on PBMCs from blood, taken about 5 days after vaccination. The CDR3 spells CASSLGNSGNTIYF. The DNA for the CDR3 is TGTGCCAGCAGCTTAGGGAACTCTGGAAACACCATATATTTT.